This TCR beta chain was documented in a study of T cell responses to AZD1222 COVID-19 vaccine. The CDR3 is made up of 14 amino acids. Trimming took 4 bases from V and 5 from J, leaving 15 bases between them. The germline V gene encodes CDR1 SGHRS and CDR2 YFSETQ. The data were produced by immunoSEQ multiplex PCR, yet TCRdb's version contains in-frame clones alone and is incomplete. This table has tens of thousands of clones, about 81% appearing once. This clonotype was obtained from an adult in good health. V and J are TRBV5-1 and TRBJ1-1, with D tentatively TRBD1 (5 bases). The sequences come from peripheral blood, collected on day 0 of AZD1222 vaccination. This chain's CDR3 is CASSRSGGGTEAFF. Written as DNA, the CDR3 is TGCGCCAGCAGCCGGTCGGGGGGTGGTACTGAAGCTTTCTTT. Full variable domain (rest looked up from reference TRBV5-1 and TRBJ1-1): KAGVTQTPRYLIKTRGQQVTLSCSPISGHRSVSWYQQTPGQGLQFLFEYFSETQRNKGNFPGRFSGRQFSNSRSEMNVSTLELGDSALYLCASSRSGGGTEAFFGQGTRLTVV.